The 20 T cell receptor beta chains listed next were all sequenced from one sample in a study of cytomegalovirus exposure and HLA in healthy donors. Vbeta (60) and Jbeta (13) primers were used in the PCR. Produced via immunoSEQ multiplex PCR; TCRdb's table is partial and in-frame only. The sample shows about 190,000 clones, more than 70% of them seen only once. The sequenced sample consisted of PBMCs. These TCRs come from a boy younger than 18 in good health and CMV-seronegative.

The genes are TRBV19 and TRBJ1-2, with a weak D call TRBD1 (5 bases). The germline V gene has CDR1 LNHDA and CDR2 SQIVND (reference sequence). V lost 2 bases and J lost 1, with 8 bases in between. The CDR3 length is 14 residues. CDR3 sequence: CASSISGDNYGYTF. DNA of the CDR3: TGTGCCAGTAGTATATCGGGGGATAACTATGGCTACACCTTC.

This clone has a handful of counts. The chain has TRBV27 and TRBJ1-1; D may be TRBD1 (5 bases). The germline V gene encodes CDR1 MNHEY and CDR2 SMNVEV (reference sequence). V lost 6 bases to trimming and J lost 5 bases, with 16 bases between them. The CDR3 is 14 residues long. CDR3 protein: CASSTTGGGTEAFF. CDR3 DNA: TGTGCCAGCAGCACTACGGGTGGGGGGACTGAAGCTTTCTTT.

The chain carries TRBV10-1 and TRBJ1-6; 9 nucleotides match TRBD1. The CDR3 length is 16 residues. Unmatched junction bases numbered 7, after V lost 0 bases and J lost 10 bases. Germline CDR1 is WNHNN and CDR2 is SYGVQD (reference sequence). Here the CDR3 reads CASSESGDREGSPLHF. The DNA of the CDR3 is TGCGCCAGCAGTGAGTCCGGGGACAGGGAGGGATCACCCCTCCACTTT.

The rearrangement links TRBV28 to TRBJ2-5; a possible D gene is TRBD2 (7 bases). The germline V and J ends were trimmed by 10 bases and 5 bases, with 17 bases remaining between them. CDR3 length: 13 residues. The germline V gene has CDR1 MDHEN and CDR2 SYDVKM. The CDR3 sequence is CANQGGGQETQYF. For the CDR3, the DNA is TGTGCCAATCAAGGGGGGGGTCAGGAGACCCAGTACTTC. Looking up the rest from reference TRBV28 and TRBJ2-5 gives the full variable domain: DVKVTQSSRYLVKRTGEKVFLECVQDMDHENMFWYRQDPGLGLRLIYFSYDVKMKEKGDIPEGYSVSREKKERFSLILESASTNQTSMYLCANQGGGQETQYFGPGTRLLVL.

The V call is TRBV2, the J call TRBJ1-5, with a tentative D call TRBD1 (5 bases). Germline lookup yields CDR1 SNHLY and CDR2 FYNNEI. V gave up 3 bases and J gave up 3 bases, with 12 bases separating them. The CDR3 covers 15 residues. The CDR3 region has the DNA TGTGCCAGCAGTGACCGGGTAGGGGACAATCAGCCCCAGCATTTT. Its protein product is CASSDRVGDNQPQHF.

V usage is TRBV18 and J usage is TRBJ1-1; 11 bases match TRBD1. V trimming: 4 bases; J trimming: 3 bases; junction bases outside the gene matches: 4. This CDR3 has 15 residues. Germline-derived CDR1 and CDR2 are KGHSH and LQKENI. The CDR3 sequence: CASSHGDRGDTEAFF. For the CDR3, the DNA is TGTGCCAGCTCACACGGGGACAGGGGGGACACTGAAGCTTTCTTT.

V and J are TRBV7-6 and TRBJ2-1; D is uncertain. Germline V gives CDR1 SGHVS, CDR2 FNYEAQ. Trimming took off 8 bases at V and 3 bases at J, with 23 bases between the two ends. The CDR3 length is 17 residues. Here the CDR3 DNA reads TGTGCCAGCCGATCAAGATCCTTCCAAGCAATCTACAATGAGCAGTTCTTC. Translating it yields CASRSRSFQAIYNEQFF.

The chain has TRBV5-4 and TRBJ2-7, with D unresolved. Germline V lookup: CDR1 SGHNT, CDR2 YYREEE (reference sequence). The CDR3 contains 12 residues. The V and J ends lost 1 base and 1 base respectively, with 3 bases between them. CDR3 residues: CASSLYSYEQYF. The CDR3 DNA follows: TGTGCCAGCAGCTTGTATTCCTACGAGCAGTACTTC.

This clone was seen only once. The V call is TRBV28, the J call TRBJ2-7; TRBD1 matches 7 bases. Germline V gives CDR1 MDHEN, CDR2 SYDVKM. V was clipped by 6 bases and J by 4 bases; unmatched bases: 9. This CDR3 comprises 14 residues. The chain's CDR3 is CASRQQGKGYEQYF. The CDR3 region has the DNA TGTGCCAGCAGGCAACAGGGGAAGGGTTACGAGCAGTACTTC.

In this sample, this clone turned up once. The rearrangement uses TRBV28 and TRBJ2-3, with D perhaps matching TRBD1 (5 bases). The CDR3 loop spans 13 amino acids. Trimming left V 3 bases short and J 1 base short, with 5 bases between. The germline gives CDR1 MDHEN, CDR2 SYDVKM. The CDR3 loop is CASSFRGTDTQYF. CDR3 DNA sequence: TGTGCCAGCAGTTTCAGGGGCACAGATACGCAGTATTTT.

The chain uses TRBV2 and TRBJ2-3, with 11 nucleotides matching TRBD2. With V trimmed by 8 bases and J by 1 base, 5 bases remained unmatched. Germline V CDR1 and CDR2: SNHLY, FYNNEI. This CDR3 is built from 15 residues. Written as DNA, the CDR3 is TGTGCCAGCCCTAGCGGGAGGTCCGGCACAGATACGCAGTATTTT. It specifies CASPSGRSGTDTQYF. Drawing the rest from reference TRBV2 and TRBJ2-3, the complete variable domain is EPEVTQTPSHQVTQMGQEVILRCVPISNHLYFYWYRQILGQKVEFLVSFYNNEISEKSEIFDDQFSVERPDGSNFTLKIRSTKLEDSAMYFCASPSGRSGTDTQYFGPGTRLTVL.

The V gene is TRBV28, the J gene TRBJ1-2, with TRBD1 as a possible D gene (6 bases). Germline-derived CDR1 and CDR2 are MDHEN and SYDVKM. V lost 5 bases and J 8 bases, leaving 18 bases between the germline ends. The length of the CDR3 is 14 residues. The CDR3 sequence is CASSPWTENFGYTF. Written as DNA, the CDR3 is TGTGCCAGCAGTCCCTGGACAGAGAATTTCGGCTACACCTTC.

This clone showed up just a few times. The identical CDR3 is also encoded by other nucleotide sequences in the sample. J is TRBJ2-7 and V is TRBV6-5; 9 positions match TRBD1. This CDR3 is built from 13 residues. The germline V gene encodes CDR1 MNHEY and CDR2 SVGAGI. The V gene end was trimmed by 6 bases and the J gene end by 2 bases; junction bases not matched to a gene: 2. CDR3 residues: CASRRQGAYEQYF. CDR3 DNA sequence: TGTGCCAGCAGGAGACAGGGGGCCTACGAGCAGTACTTC.

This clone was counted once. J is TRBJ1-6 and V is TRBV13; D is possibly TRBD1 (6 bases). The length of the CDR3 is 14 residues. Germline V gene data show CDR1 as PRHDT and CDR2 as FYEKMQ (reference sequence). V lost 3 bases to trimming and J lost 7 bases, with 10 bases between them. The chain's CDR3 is CASSLRGGNSPLHF. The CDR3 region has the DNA TGTGCCAGCAGCTTGAGGGGGGGCAATTCACCCCTCCACTTT.

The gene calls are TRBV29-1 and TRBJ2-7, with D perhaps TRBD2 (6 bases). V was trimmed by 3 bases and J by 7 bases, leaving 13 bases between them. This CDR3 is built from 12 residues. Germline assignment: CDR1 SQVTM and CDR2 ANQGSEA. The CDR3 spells CSVEREMGEQYF. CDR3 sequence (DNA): TGCAGCGTTGAGCGGGAAATGGGGGAGCAGTACTTC.

CDR3 coding DNA: TGTGCCAGCAGCCAAGGAAGAGCCGACGGGAGGGCCAACTACGAGCAGTACTTC. Translated, it gives CASSQGRADGRANYEQYF. V is TRBV4-2 and J is TRBJ2-7; 8 nucleotides line up with TRBD2. CDR1 and CDR2 from the germline V gene are LGHNA and YNFKEQ. The CDR3 runs 18 residues. The trim removed 1 base at V and 3 bases at J, leaving 14 bases unmatched.

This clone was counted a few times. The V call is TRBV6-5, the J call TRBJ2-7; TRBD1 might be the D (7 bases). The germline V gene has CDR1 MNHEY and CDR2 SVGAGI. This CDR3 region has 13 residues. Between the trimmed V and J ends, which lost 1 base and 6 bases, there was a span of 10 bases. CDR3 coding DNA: TGTGCCAGCAGTTACTTCCAGGGGGGCGAGCAGTACTTC. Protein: CASSYFQGGEQYF.

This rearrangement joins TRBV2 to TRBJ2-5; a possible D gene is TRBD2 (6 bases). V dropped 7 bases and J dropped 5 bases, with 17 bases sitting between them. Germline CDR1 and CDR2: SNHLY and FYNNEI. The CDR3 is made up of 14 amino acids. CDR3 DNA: TGTGCCAGCATCGGGACTCTTACAAAGGAGACCCAGTACTTC. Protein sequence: CASIGTLTKETQYF. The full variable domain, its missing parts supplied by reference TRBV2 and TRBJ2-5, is EPEVTQTPSHQVTQMGQEVILRCVPISNHLYFYWYRQILGQKVEFLVSFYNNEISEKSEIFDDQFSVERPDGSNFTLKIRSTKLEDSAMYFCASIGTLTKETQYFGPGTRLLVL.

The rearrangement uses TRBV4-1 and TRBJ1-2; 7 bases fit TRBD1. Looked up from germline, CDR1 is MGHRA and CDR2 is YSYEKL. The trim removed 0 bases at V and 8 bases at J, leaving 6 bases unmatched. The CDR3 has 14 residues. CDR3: CASSQDRGPQGYTF. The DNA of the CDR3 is TGCGCCAGCAGCCAAGATAGGGGGCCCCAAGGCTACACCTTC.

DNA of the CDR3: TGTGCCAGCAGCGTTTTAGCGGGAGGGCGCGAGCAGTACTTC. It is translated as CASSVLAGGREQYF. The chain carries TRBV9 and TRBJ2-7, with TRBD2 matching 11 bases. This CDR3 region has 14 residues. Trimming at V came to 2 bases and at J to 6 bases, leaving 4 bases not matched to a gene. Germline V gene sequence: CDR1 SGDLS, CDR2 YYNGEE.